This T cell receptor (beta chain) was obtained from a study of shared clonotypes between healthy human individuals. General observations from the study: Exclusively blood specimens were collected; tissue repertoires likely differ.

Generated by immunoSEQ multiplex PCR, the TCRdb table keeps only in-frame clones and is missing some. The repertoire includes approximately 720,000 clones, 90% to 95% of them detected once, and more than 20% sits in the top ten. Germline-derived CDR1 and CDR2 are MNHEY and SMNVEV (reference sequence). This CDR3 has 13 residues. Trimming left V 3 bases short and J 3 bases short, with 5 bases between. CD8 cells regarded as naive lacked CD45RO, were positively chosen for CCR7, and omitted terminally differentiated effector memory CD45RA+ cells. On this clone: As yet, its antigen is unknown.

This receptor was identified in a man aged 25-45 years in good health. Sequencing was done on a sample of naive CD8+ T cells sorted from blood. The chain has TRBV27 and TRBJ2-2, with D unresolved. The CDR3 here is CASSFLDTGELFF. The CDR3 bases are TGTGCCAGCAGTTTCCTGGACACCGGGGAGCTGTTTTTT.